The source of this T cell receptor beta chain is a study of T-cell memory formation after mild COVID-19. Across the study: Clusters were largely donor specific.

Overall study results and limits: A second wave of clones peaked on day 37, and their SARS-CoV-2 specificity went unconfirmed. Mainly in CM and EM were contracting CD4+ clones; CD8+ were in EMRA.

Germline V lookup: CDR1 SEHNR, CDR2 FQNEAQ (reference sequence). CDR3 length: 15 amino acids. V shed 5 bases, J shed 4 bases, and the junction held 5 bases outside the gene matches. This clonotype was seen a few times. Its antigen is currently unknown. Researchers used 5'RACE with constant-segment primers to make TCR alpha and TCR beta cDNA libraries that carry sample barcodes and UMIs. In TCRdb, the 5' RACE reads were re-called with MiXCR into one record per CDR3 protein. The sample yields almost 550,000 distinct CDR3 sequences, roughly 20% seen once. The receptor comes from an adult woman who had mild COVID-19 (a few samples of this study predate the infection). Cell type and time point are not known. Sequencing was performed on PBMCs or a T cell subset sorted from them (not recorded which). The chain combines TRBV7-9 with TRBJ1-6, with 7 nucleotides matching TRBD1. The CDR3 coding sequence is TGTGCCAGCAGCCCGGGACAGATTTATAATTCACCCCTCCACTTT. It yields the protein CASSPGQIYNSPLHF. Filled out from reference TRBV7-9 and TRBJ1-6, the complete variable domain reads DTGVSQNPRHKITKRGQNVTFRCDPISEHNRLYWYRQTLGQGPEFLTYFQNEAQLEKSRLLSDRFSAERPKGSFSTLEIQRTEQGDSAMYLCASSPGQIYNSPLHFGNGTRLTVT.